The 6 T cell receptor beta chains below come from one sample, sequenced in a study of T cells of healthy individuals. A single record per CDR3 protein comes from TCRdb applying MiXCR to the 5' RACE reads. The data contain 75,000 to 95,000 distinct CDR3 sequences, roughly 5% of them seen just once; the ten biggest clones take up roughly 7.6%. The receptors shown here come from a female donor in good health.

In its sample, this clonotype was seen many times. V usage is TRBV20-1 and J usage is TRBJ1-6; D gene ambiguous. CDR3 length: 14 amino acids. The germline V gene encodes CDR1 DFQATT and CDR2 SNEGSKA (reference sequence). The germline V and J ends were trimmed by 0 bases and 10 bases, with 13 bases remaining between them. The CDR3 DNA reads TGCAGTGCTAGAGATGACCCGGGGAGCTCACCCCTCCACTTT. This translates into CSARDDPGSSPLHF.

This clonotype came up many times. The chain joins TRBV20-1 to TRBJ2-7, with a weak D call TRBD2 (5 bases). The CDR3 extends over 14 amino acids. V shed 3 bases and J shed 3 bases, with 15 bases lying between them. Germline-derived CDR1 and CDR2 are DFQATT and SNEGSKA (reference sequence). The CDR3: CSASRLNRDYEQYF. The CDR3 nucleotides read TGCAGTGCTAGCAGACTAAACCGAGACTACGAGCAGTACTTC.

This clonotype was detected ten times or more. V is TRBV27 and J is TRBJ1-5; D is ambiguous. The CDR3 covers 18 residues. Trimming pared 3 bases from V and 0 bases from J, leaving 18 bases between. Germline loops: CDR1 MNHEY, CDR2 SMNVEV (reference sequence). The CDR3 region is CASSFRQTPGYSNQPQHF. CDR3 bases: TGTGCCAGCAGTTTCCGACAAACTCCGGGATATAGCAATCAGCCCCAGCATTTT.

This CDR3 is CASSLVTERTEAFF. The CDR3 DNA is TGTGCCAGCAGCTTAGTCACGGAGAGAACTGAAGCTTTCTTT. The chain links TRBV7-9 to TRBJ1-1, with D hard to call. Germline V lookup: CDR1 SEHNR, CDR2 FQNEAQ (reference sequence). This CDR3 has 14 residues. Trimming stripped 1 base from V and 5 bases from J, with 11 bases between. Full variable domain (remainder filled in from reference TRBV7-9 and TRBJ1-1): DTGVSQNPRHKITKRGQNVTFRCDPISEHNRLYWYRQTLGQGPEFLTYFQNEAQLEKSRLLSDRFSAERPKGSFSTLEIQRTEQGDSAMYLCASSLVTERTEAFFGQGTRLTVV.

In this sample, this clonotype turned up a few times. This chain uses TRBV15 with TRBJ2-7, with a possible D match to TRBD1 (5 bases). Germline V gene sequence: CDR1 LNHNV, CDR2 YYDKDF (reference sequence). The CDR3 is made up of 14 amino acids. V lost 1 base to trimming and J lost 6 bases, with 13 bases between them. The DNA of the CDR3 is TGTGCCACCAGCAGAGTAGGCAGGGTTGGCGAGCAGTACTTC. Amino acids: CATSRVGRVGEQYF.

This chain joins TRBV19 and TRBJ2-4; unclear D gene. V gave up 9 bases and J gave up 3 bases, with 18 bases separating them. Germline assignment: CDR1 LNHDA and CDR2 SQIVND (reference sequence). This CDR3 spans 15 amino acids. The CDR3 loop is CASAWVVGYKNIQYF. CDR3 DNA sequence: TGTGCCAGCGCGTGGGTTGTCGGGTACAAAAACATTCAGTACTTC.